These 29 T cell receptor beta chains came from one sample sequenced in a study of T cells in Graves' hyperthyroidism and ophthalmopathy. Amplified TCR beta CDR3 regions came from RNA transcripts. TCR CDR3 underwent first-round RT-PCR with the HTBI primer set. From the multiplex PCR reads, TCRdb called clonotypes with MiXCR, one entry per CDR3 protein. The sample consists of some 580,000 distinct CDR3 sequences, approximately 15% of them appearing once. The sequencing sample was made of blood. These receptors all stem from a woman between 35 and 50 years old with Graves' ophthalmopathy.

V gene TRBV7-9 combines with J gene TRBJ2-1; 11 nucleotides align to TRBD2. Unmatched junction bases numbered 9, after V lost 2 bases and J lost 12 bases. Germline V gene sequence: CDR1 SEHNR, CDR2 FQNEAQ (reference sequence). The CDR3 totals 15 residues. The chain's CDR3 is CASSLTGTSGPGQFF. CDR3 sequence (DNA): TGTGCCAGCAGCTTAACAGGGACTAGCGGCCCCGGGCAGTTCTTC.

Many counts were recorded for this clonotype. This chain joins TRBV7-2 and TRBJ2-7; 12 nucleotides match TRBD2. The V and J ends lost 4 bases and 2 bases, in that order; junction bases with no gene match: 3. CDR1 is SGHTA, CDR2 FQGNSA, per germline. The CDR3 covers 15 residues. Written as DNA, the CDR3 is TGTGCCAGCAGCTCACCTAGCGGGAGGGCCTACGAGCAGTACTTC. It translates to CASSSPSGRAYEQYF. Drawing the rest from reference TRBV7-2 and TRBJ2-7, the complete variable domain is GAGVSQSPSNKVTEKGKDVELRCDPISGHTALYWYRQSLGQGLEFLIYFQGNSAPDKSGLPSDRFSAERTGGSVSTLTIQRTQQEDSAVYLCASSSPSGRAYEQYFGPGTRLTVT.

This clonotype was counted at least ten times. This chain connects TRBV7-3 to TRBJ2-1, with D unresolved. The CDR3 length is 17 residues. The germline V gene encodes CDR1 SGHTA and CDR2 FQGTGA. Trimming took off 1 base at V and 8 bases at J, with 21 bases between the two ends. The CDR3 region has the DNA TGTGCCAGCAGCTTAATTCAGCTGCGTGCCCCGGAGTATGAGCAGTTCTTC. Its translation is CASSLIQLRAPEYEQFF.

For the CDR3, the DNA is TGCAGCGGCAGGGATACCGGGGAGCTGTTTTTT. It encodes CSGRDTGELFF. V and J are TRBV29-1 and TRBJ2-2; perhaps TRBD1 as D (5 bases). Per the germline V gene, CDR1 is SQVTM and CDR2 is ANQGSEA. Trimming took 7 bases from V and 5 from J, leaving 8 bases between them. The CDR3 has 11 amino acids.

This clonotype was seen repeatedly, ten times or more. J is TRBJ2-2 and V is TRBV12-3 or TRBV12-4; D gene unclear. The CDR3 spans 14 residues. The ends were cut back, 7 bases at V and 3 bases at J, with 12 bases in the middle. DNA for the CDR3: TGTGCCAGCATTCCTGGTGGTTACACCGGGGAGCTGTTTTTT. Its protein product is CASIPGGYTGELFF.

This clonotype was seen at least ten times. V and J are TRBV7-3 and TRBJ2-2; D gene uncertain. Germline V CDR1 and CDR2: SGHTA, FQGTGA. The CDR3 is 11 residues long. V lost 4 bases and J lost 7, with 4 bases in between. CDR3 coding DNA: TGTGCCAGCAGCTCAGGCGGGGAGCTGTTTTTT. Translating gives CASSSGGELFF.

V usage is TRBV11-2 and J usage is TRBJ2-3; a weak D match, TRBD2 (6 bases). The germline gives CDR1 SGHAT, CDR2 FQNNGV. V lost 5 bases and J 2 bases, leaving 11 bases between the germline ends. This CDR3 has 14 amino acids. The CDR3 here is CASSEGLYTDTQYF. CDR3 DNA: TGTGCCAGCAGCGAGGGACTTTACACAGATACGCAGTATTTT.

This clonotype was counted many times. The rearrangement links TRBV7-9 to TRBJ2-1; D unclear. The CDR3 loop spans 16 amino acids. V gave up 10 bases and J gave up 4 bases, with 23 bases separating them. CDR1 is SEHNR, CDR2 FQNEAQ, per germline (reference sequence). The CDR3 DNA reads as TGTGCCACCTTAAAGGGTGGGCCAGTGGATTACAATGAGCAGTTCTTC. Its protein product is CATLKGGPVDYNEQFF. The variable domain in full, with the rest retrieved from reference TRBV7-9 and TRBJ2-1, is DTGVSQNPRHKITKRGQNVTFRCDPISEHNRLYWYRQTLGQGPEFLTYFQNEAQLEKSRLLSDRFSAERPKGSFSTLEIQRTEQGDSAMYLCATLKGGPVDYNEQFFGPGTRLTVL.

This clonotype has just a few counts. The rearrangement joins TRBV6-1 to TRBJ1-5; D perhaps matches TRBD1 (5 bases). The V end lost 6 bases, the J end lost 1 base, and 13 bases lay between the germline ends. CDR1 MNHNS and CDR2 SASEGT come from the germline V gene. The CDR3 spans 15 residues. The CDR3 reads CASSLTAVSNQPQHF. The CDR3 bases are TGTGCCAGCAGCCTGACAGCCGTGAGCAATCAGCCCCAGCATTTT.

V is TRBV28 and J is TRBJ1-4; D call uncertain. Germline CDR1 MDHEN, CDR2 SYDVKM. The germline V and J ends were trimmed by 3 bases and 3 bases, with 17 bases remaining between them. This CDR3 has 17 amino acids. CDR3 in amino acids: CASSFMVGGSPNEKLFF. The DNA of the CDR3 is TGTGCCAGCAGTTTCATGGTGGGAGGGAGTCCTAATGAAAAACTGTTTTTT.

In this sample, this clonotype turned up many times. CDR3 in DNA: TGTGCCTGGAGTGTATTAACAGGACACACCGGGGAGCTGTTTTTT. It encodes CAWSVLTGHTGELFF. The V call is TRBV30, the J call TRBJ2-2, with D perhaps TRBD1 (5 bases). Germline-derived CDR1 and CDR2 are GTSNPN and SVGIG (reference sequence). Trimming took off 0 bases at V and 3 bases at J, with 11 bases between the two ends. The CDR3 extends over 15 amino acids.

This clonotype was observed many times. The chain recombines TRBV27 with TRBJ1-2; no reliable D call. CDR3 length: 14 amino acids. Germline V gene data show CDR1 as MNHEY and CDR2 as SMNVEV (reference sequence). V lost 3 bases to trimming and J lost 7 bases, with 15 bases between them. The CDR3 protein is CASSFAPYVAGYTF. CDR3 bases: TGTGCCAGCAGTTTCGCCCCCTACGTCGCTGGCTACACCTTC.

V is TRBV14 and J is TRBJ2-1; weak D call: TRBD1 (5 bases). The CDR3 loop spans 17 amino acids. V gave up 1 base and J gave up 4 bases, with 17 bases separating them. Germline V gene data show CDR1 as SGHDN and CDR2 as FVKESK. CDR3 nucleotide sequence: TGTGCCAGCAGCCAAGGTTTAGGACACCCCTCATACAATGAGCAGTTCTTC. It yields the protein CASSQGLGHPSYNEQFF.

This clonotype was observed at least ten times. The genes are TRBV7-2 and TRBJ2-1, with D hard to call. V lost 1 base, J lost 10 bases, and 14 bases lay in between. The germline V gene encodes CDR1 SGHTA and CDR2 FQGNSA. CDR3 length: 14 amino acids. For the CDR3, the DNA is TGTGCCAGCAGCTTAGGAGCGCCCGTTGGGGAGCAGTTCTTC. Protein sequence: CASSLGAPVGEQFF.

This clonotype was observed many times. The chain is built from TRBV18 and TRBJ2-5; D gene unclear. Germline V gene lookup returns CDR1 KGHSH and CDR2 LQKENI. This CDR3 contains 13 residues. V lost 0 bases and J lost 5, with 7 bases in between. CDR3 in DNA: TGTGCCAGCTCACCACCTAACATGGAGACCCAGTACTTC. Translating gives CASSPPNMETQYF.

The V gene is TRBV30, the J gene TRBJ1-5; 9 bases are a match to TRBD1. Germline CDR1 and CDR2: GTSNPN and SVGIG (reference sequence). V was pared by 1 base and J by 5 bases, with 0 bases of the junction left unmatched. The CDR3 is 13 residues long. CDR3 nucleotide sequence: TGTGCCTGGAGTGGGACAGGGGATCAGCCCCAGCATTTT. Residues: CAWSGTGDQPQHF.

This clonotype showed up many times. The chain links TRBV3-1 to TRBJ1-1, with D hard to call. Germline V gene lookup returns CDR1 LGHDT and CDR2 YNNKEL (reference sequence). The CDR3 runs 14 residues. Trimming stripped 0 bases from V and 3 bases from J, with 8 bases between. CDR3 coding DNA: TGTGCCAGCAGCCAAGATAGGGTAGACACTGAAGCTTTCTTT. The encoded protein is CASSQDRVDTEAFF.

This clonotype was detected only a few times. The chain is built from TRBV15 and TRBJ1-1, with no clear D. Per germline, CDR1 LNHNV and CDR2 YYDKDF (reference sequence). Between the trimmed V and J ends, which lost 0 bases and 0 bases, there was a span of 5 bases. This CDR3 is 14 amino acids long. CDR3 bases: TGTGCCACCAGCAGAGACGCAGTGAACACTGAAGCTTTCTTT. Its translation is CATSRDAVNTEAFF.

This clonotype appeared many times. The chain couples TRBV28 to TRBJ1-2, with a possible D match to TRBD1 (6 bases). Germline V gene lookup returns CDR1 MDHEN and CDR2 SYDVKM. The V gene lost 5 bases and the J gene lost 3 bases, with 7 bases spanning the gap. The CDR3 loop spans 12 amino acids. This CDR3 reads CASSRTDYGYTF. DNA of the CDR3: TGTGCCAGCAGTCGGACAGACTATGGCTACACCTTC.

The V gene is TRBV18, the J gene TRBJ1-2; D remains unclear. Per germline, CDR1 KGHSH and CDR2 LQKENI. The length of the CDR3 is 19 residues. Trimming left V 2 bases short and J 1 base short, with 23 bases between. CDR3 sequence: CASSPESIGGAAINYGYTF. CDR3 sequence (DNA): TGTGCCAGCTCACCAGAATCGATCGGCGGAGCAGCCATTAACTATGGCTACACCTTC. The full variable domain, in which reference TRBV18 and TRBJ1-2 provide the parts outside the CDR3, is NAGVMQNPRHLVRRRGQEARLRCSPMKGHSHVYWYRQLPEEGLKFMVYLQKENIIDESGMPKERFSAEFPKEGPSILRIQQVVRGDSAAYFCASSPESIGGAAINYGYTFGSGTRLTVV.

The V and J genes are TRBV20-1 and TRBJ1-5, with D possibly being TRBD1 (5 bases). CDR3 length equals 16 residues. Looked up from germline, CDR1 is DFQATT and CDR2 is SNEGSKA (reference sequence). Trimming took 2 bases from V and 6 from J, leaving 20 bases between them. The CDR3 coding sequence is TGCAGTGCTAGACAGGGTGTTTTTTCACGGCGTCAGCCCCAGCATTTT. Residues: CSARQGVFSRRQPQHF.

This clonotype has more than one count but fewer than ten. This rearrangement joins TRBV10-1 to TRBJ2-3, with 7 bases that match TRBD1. The germline V gene has CDR1 WNHNN and CDR2 SYGVQD (reference sequence). V was clipped by 0 bases and J by 6 bases; unmatched bases: 6. CDR3 length: 15 amino acids. The DNA of the CDR3 is TGCGCCAGCAGTGAGTCCCACAGGGGCCGCGATACGCAGTATTTT. Protein product: CASSESHRGRDTQYF.

The genes are TRBV9 and TRBJ2-5; 12 bases map to TRBD2. Looked up from germline, CDR1 is SGDLS and CDR2 is YYNGEE. The V segment lost 4 bases and the J segment 2 bases; nucleotides outside the gene matches: 6. CDR3 length: 16 amino acids. Here the CDR3 DNA reads TGTGCCAGCAGCCTACGGACTAGCGGGGTTCAAGAGACCCAGTACTTC. Its protein is CASSLRTSGVQETQYF.

This clonotype has only a few counts. This CDR3 is CASSSSVGMTEAFF. CDR3 DNA sequence: TGTGCCAGCAGTTCCTCGGTGGGTATGACTGAAGCTTTCTTT. This sequence joins TRBV6-6 and TRBJ1-1; D uncertain. With 4 bases removed from V and 5 bases from J, the gap between germline ends came to 14 bases. Germline-derived CDR1 and CDR2 are MNHNY and SVGAGI (reference sequence). The CDR3 runs 14 residues.

This rearrangement joins TRBV7-9 to TRBJ2-5; maybe TRBD1 (6 bases). This CDR3 has 14 residues. Germline loops: CDR1 SEHNR, CDR2 FQNEAQ (reference sequence). Trimming took off 5 bases at V and 5 bases at J, with 15 bases between the two ends. The CDR3 nucleotides are TGTGCCAGCAGCCCTGGGTGGGGGCGGGAGACCCAGTACTTC. Protein product: CASSPGWGRETQYF.

Turning to this clonotype: Since a much larger clone is just one base distant, this may be a read error. The chain links TRBV28 to TRBJ2-7; weak D call: TRBD1 (5 bases). The V gene lost 4 bases and the J gene lost 5 bases, with 15 bases spanning the gap. CDR1 is MDHEN, CDR2 SYDVKM, per germline. The CDR3 has 14 residues. Here the CDR3 reads CASSSRQKPHEQYF. Here the CDR3 DNA reads TGTGCCAGCAGTTCCCGACAGAAACCCCACGAGCAGTACTTC.

The genes are TRBV28 and TRBJ2-7, with 9 bases aligning to TRBD2. V dropped 4 bases and J dropped 1; count of bases not matched to a gene: 5. This CDR3 has 15 amino acids. Germline V gene lookup returns CDR1 MDHEN and CDR2 SYDVKM. The CDR3 is CASSYVAGASYEQYF. The CDR3 DNA is TGTGCCAGCAGTTACGTAGCGGGAGCTTCCTACGAGCAGTACTTC.

The CDR3 sequence is CASSQVDNTEAFF. DNA of the CDR3: TGTGCCAGCAGCCAAGTCGATAACACTGAAGCTTTCTTT. V usage is TRBV3-1 and J usage is TRBJ1-1; D uncertain. Germline assignment: CDR1 LGHDT and CDR2 YNNKEL (reference sequence). Trimming stripped 1 base from V and 2 bases from J, with 5 bases between. The CDR3 length is 13 residues.

This clonotype was counted a few times. V is TRBV6-1 and J is TRBJ1-4; D is uncertain. This CDR3 region has 18 residues. The V and J ends lost 6 bases and 0 bases respectively, with 20 bases between them. Germline CDR1 reads MNHNS; CDR2 reads SASEGT. CDR3 protein: CASSSRPGIGATNEKLFF. In DNA, the CDR3 is TGTGCCAGCAGCTCCCGACCGGGGATCGGAGCAACTAATGAAAAACTGTTTTTT.